Detailed here is one T cell receptor beta chain. This entry comes from a study of shared clonotypes between healthy human individuals. J lost 4 bases, V lost 4 bases, and 8 bases had no gene match. CDR1 and CDR2 from the germline V gene are SGDLS and YYNGEE. The CDR3 is 15 residues long. Some clones are missing from TCRdb's copy, which holds only in-frame ones; the method was immunoSEQ multiplex PCR. Of about 980,000 clones in the sample, approximately 80% are singletons; the top ten hold approximately 1.5%. This chain uses TRBV9 with TRBJ2-3, with 8 bases matching TRBD2. The origin of this receptor is a man younger than 30 in good health. Sequenced sample: memory CD4+ T cells sorted from blood. Subset denoted: CD45RA-negative fraction. CDR3 region: CASSFSGSRADTQYF. In DNA form, the CDR3 reads TGTGCCAGCAGCTTCAGCGGGAGTCGGGCAGATACGCAGTATTTT.